A selection of T cell receptor beta chains follows, all from one sample in a study of cytomegalovirus exposure and HLA in healthy donors. The assay was immunoSEQ multiplex PCR, and TCRdb's table has in-frame clones only and misses some. The sample lists approximately 220,000 clones, about 80% occurring once. Input material: PBMCs. Receptors were obtained from a man in his forties or fifties in good health and CMV-seronegative. CDR3s include the opening cysteine and the closing phenylalanine or tryptophan. D genes are given only for firm matches. The size of a clone is reported for some rows only, either as once, few or many, or as a class for expanded clones.

J gene | clone size | V gene | D gene | CDR3 protein | CDR3 DNA
TRBJ2-7 | once | TRBV6-5 | NA | CASSYIRDSYEQYF | TGTGCCAGCAGTTACATCAGGGACTCCTACGAGCAGTACTTC
TRBJ1-2 | NA | TRBV28 | NA | CASSYSDRRYGYTF | TGTGCCAGCAGTTACAGTGACCGGCGCTATGGCTACACCTTC
TRBJ2-1 | NA | TRBV11-2 | TRBD1 | CASSLNRGTFNEQFF | TGTGCCAGCAGCTTAAACAGGGGGACCTTCAATGAGCAGTTCTTC
TRBJ2-3 | NA | TRBV10-3 | NA | CAIRYSLTSTDTQYF | TGTGCCATCAGATATAGCTTGACTAGCACAGATACGCAGTATTTT
TRBJ2-5 | NA | TRBV7-9 | TRBD2 | CASSLSPGLSQETQYF | TGTGCCAGCAGCTTATCCCCGGGACTATCCCAAGAGACCCAGTACTTC
TRBJ2-1 | NA | TRBV5-1 | TRBD2 | CASSLAGAAGWNSYNEQFF | TGCGCCTCCTCACTAGCGGGAGCCGCCGGGTGGAATTCTTACAATGAGCAGTTCTTC
TRBJ1-1 | NA | TRBV28 | NA | CASSQQGSSVLF | TGTGCCAGCAGTCAACAGGGATCTTCGGTCCTTTTT
TRBJ1-4 | NA | TRBV6-5 | NA | CASSYSREPRNEKLFF | TGTGCCAGCAGTTACTCGAGGGAACCGCGTAATGAAAAACTGTTTTTT
TRBJ2-5 | NA | TRBV11-3 | TRBD2 | CASSPGLAGGIETQYF | TGTGCCAGCAGCCCCGGACTAGCGGGAGGGATAGAGACCCAGTACTTC
TRBJ2-7 | NA | TRBV15 | TRBD2 | CATSRVSSGTAYEQYF | TGTGCCACCAGCAGAGTATCTAGCGGGACTGCGTACGAGCAGTACTTC
TRBJ1-1 | NA | TRBV6-1 | NA | CASTRTPNTEAFF | TGTGCCAGCACAAGGACACCGAACACTGAAGCTTTCTTT
TRBJ2-5 | NA | TRBV28 | TRBD1 | CASSPVRTGRETQYF | TGTGCCAGCAGCCCCGTCAGGACAGGGCGGGAGACCCAGTACTTC
TRBJ1-5 | few | TRBV19 | NA | CASTPDSPFLYSNQPQHF | TGTGCCAGTACCCCTGATAGTCCCTTCCTATATAGCAATCAGCCCCAGCATTTT
TRBJ2-5 | once | TRBV7-6 | NA | CASSPAGGKQETQYF | TGTGCCAGCAGCCCCGCCGGGGGAAAACAAGAGACCCAGTACTTC
TRBJ2-2 | NA | TRBV6-5 | TRBD2 | CAIRLATNTGELFF | TGTGCCATCAGACTAGCGACTAACACCGGGGAGCTGTTTTTT
TRBJ2-7 | NA | TRBV27 | TRBD1 | CASSPGQGTYEQYF | TGTGCCAGCAGTCCCGGACAGGGGACCTACGAGCAGTACTTC
TRBJ1-2 | NA | TRBV2 | TRBD1 | CASPLPSGTEIGYGYTF | TGTGCCAGCCCCCTTCCTTCCGGGACAGAGATCGGCTATGGCTACACCTTC
TRBJ2-7 | NA | TRBV10-3 | NA | CAISESQGLNREQYF | TGTGCCATCAGTGAGTCGCAGGGTCTAAATCGGGAGCAGTACTTC
TRBJ2-2 | NA | TRBV7-8 | NA | CASSPRVGGNTGELFF | TGTGCCAGCAGCCCCCGAGTGGGGGGGAACACCGGGGAGCTGTTTTTT
TRBJ2-7 | NA | TRBV27 | NA | CASSLETGPYEQYF | TGTGCCAGCAGTTTAGAGACAGGACCTTACGAGCAGTACTTC
TRBJ1-6 | NA | TRBV5-4 | TRBD1 | CASKRAGGHSPLHF | TGTGCCAGCAAGAGGGCAGGGGGTCACTCACCCCTCCACTTT
TRBJ2-7 | NA | TRBV7-9 | TRBD1 | CASSPRDRSYEQYF | TGTGCCAGCAGCCCCCGGGACAGATCCTACGAGCAGTACTTC
TRBJ1-1 | NA | TRBV7-2 | NA | CASSFLKEAFF | TGTGCCAGCAGCTTCCTAAAAGAGGCTTTCTTT
TRBJ2-7 | NA | TRBV11-2 | NA | CASSRGLNNYEQYF | TGTGCCAGCAGCAGGGGACTGAACAACTACGAGCAGTACTTC
TRBJ1-2 | NA | TRBV19 | NA | CASSIPPTMGRPVGYGYTF | TGTGCCAGTAGTATACCCCCTACTATGGGGCGTCCGGTGGGTTATGGCTACACCTTC
TRBJ2-2 | NA | TRBV16 | TRBD1 | CASSQFGLGDSKTGELFF | TGTGCCAGCAGCCAATTCGGCCTCGGGGACAGTAAGACCGGGGAGCTGTTTTTT
TRBJ1-2 | NA | TRBV20-1 | NA | CSARQTGGYTF | TGCAGTGCTAGGCAGACAGGTGGCTACACCTTC
TRBJ1-1 | NA | TRBV27 | TRBD1 | CASSLYTGALNTEAFF | TGTGCCAGCAGTTTATACACAGGGGCCTTGAACACTGAAGCTTTCTTT
TRBJ1-2 | NA | TRBV30 | NA | CAWTKAGGYTF | TGTGCCTGGACAAAGGCGGGTGGCTACACCTTC
TRBJ2-2 | NA | TRBV28 | NA | CASSPASLNTGELFF | TGTGCCAGCAGCCCCGCTAGCCTGAACACCGGGGAGCTGTTTTTT
TRBJ2-1 | NA | TRBV7-9 | TRBD1 | CASSLPDRGSYEQFF | TGTGCCAGCAGCTTACCAGACAGGGGTAGTTATGAGCAGTTCTTC
TRBJ2-7 | NA | TRBV6-1 | TRBD1 | CASSEIFRTGSYEQYF | TGTGCCAGCAGTGAGATATTTAGGACAGGTTCCTACGAGCAGTACTTC
TRBJ2-7 | once | TRBV28 | TRBD2 | CASSLSGRREEQYF | TGTGCCAGCAGTTTAAGCGGGAGGCGGGAGGAGCAGTACTTC
TRBJ2-5 | NA | TRBV7-9 | TRBD1 | CASSLEGTDGETQYF | TGTGCCAGCAGCTTAGAGGGGACAGACGGAGAGACCCAGTACTTC
TRBJ1-5 | NA | TRBV6-6 | NA | CASSYQGGIYQPQHF | TGTGCCAGCAGTTATCAGGGAGGGATATATCAGCCCCAGCATTTT
TRBJ2-2 | NA | TRBV29-1 | NA | CSVGGLTGELFF | TGCAGCGTAGGCGGACTCACCGGGGAGCTGTTTTTT
TRBJ1-2 | NA | TRBV4-1 | NA | CASSQYLLDGYTF | TGCGCCAGCAGCCAATACCTTCTAGATGGCTACACCTTC
TRBJ2-1 | NA | TRBV7-7 | NA | CASSSDRYNEQFF | TGTGCCAGCAGCTCCGACAGATACAATGAGCAGTTCTTC
TRBJ2-2 | NA | TRBV6-6 | NA | CASSSGAAGFTGELFF | TGTGCCAGCAGTTCTGGGGCTGCGGGGTTCACCGGGGAGCTGTTTTTT
TRBJ1-4 | NA | TRBV30 | TRBD1 | CAGDSQNEKLFF | TGTGCTGGGGACAGTCAAAATGAAAAACTGTTTTTT
TRBJ2-2 | once | TRBV27 | NA | CASSSLGGSGELFF | TGTGCCAGCAGTTCGTTAGGGGGTTCCGGGGAGCTGTTTTTT
TRBJ2-7 | NA | TRBV28 | NA | CASSPLPYEQYF | TGTGCCAGCAGTCCCCTTCCCTACGAGCAGTACTTC
TRBJ2-7 | NA | TRBV6-6 | NA | CASSYSSGAYEQYF | TGTGCCAGCAGTTACTCTAGCGGCGCCTACGAGCAGTACTTC
TRBJ1-5 | NA | TRBV28 | NA | CASSLQEGRNQPQHF | TGTGCCAGCAGTTTACAAGAGGGGAGGAATCAGCCCCAGCATTTT
TRBJ2-6 | NA | TRBV2 | TRBD1 | CASTRQGSGANVLTF | TGTGCCAGCACTAGACAGGGCTCTGGGGCCAACGTCCTGACTTTC
TRBJ2-3 | NA | TRBV7-2 | TRBD2 | CASSFLVSGGRGDTQYF | TGTGCCAGCAGCTTTTTAGTTAGCGGGGGGAGAGGAGATACGCAGTATTTT
TRBJ2-7 | NA | TRBV5-1 | NA | CASRRTDSYEQYF | TGCGCCAGCAGAAGGACAGACTCCTACGAGCAGTACTTC
TRBJ2-2 | NA | TRBV6-6 | NA | CASGTTNTGELFF | TGTGCCAGCGGGACAACAAACACCGGGGAGCTGTTTTTT
TRBJ1-2 | once | TRBV19 | NA | CASSISLGGAANYGYTF | TGTGCCAGTAGTATAAGTCTAGGGGGGGCAGCTAACTATGGCTACACCTTC
TRBJ2-2 | NA | TRBV11-1 | TRBD1 | CASRRTGDTGELFF | TGTGCCAGCCGTCGGACAGGGGACACCGGGGAGCTGTTTTTT
TRBJ1-1 | NA | TRBV27 | TRBD1 | CASSQPGQVTEAFF | TGTGCCAGCAGTCAACCGGGACAGGTCACTGAAGCTTTCTTT
TRBJ2-3 | NA | TRBV30 | TRBD2 | CAWSDLTSGITDTQYF | TGTGCCTGGAGTGACCTGACTAGCGGAATCACAGATACGCAGTATTTT
TRBJ2-7 | NA | TRBV7-9 | NA | CASSLTAYEQYF | TGTGCCAGCAGCTTAACAGCCTACGAGCAGTACTTC
TRBJ2-7 | NA | TRBV15 | TRBD2 | CATSSSLGKGTTYEQYF | TGTGCCACCAGCAGCTCCCTCGGTAAAGGGACTACCTACGAGCAGTACTTC